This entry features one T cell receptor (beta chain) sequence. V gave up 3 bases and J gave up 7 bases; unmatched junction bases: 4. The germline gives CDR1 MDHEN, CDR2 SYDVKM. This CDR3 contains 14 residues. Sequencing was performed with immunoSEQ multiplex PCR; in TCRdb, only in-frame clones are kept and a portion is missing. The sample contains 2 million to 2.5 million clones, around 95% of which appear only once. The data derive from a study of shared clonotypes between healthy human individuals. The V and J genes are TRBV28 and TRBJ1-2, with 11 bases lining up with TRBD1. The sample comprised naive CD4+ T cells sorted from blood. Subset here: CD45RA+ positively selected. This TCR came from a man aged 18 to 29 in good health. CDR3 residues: CASSLDRGLGGYTF. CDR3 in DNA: TGTGCCAGCAGTTTGGACAGGGGGCTAGGTGGCTACACCTTC.